A single sample gave rise to the 3 T cell receptor beta chains below, sequenced in a study of T cell repertoires in cytomegalovirus infection. These TCRs' antigens remain unknown. TCRdb re-called the reads with MiXCR, one entry per CDR3 protein. In the table there are approximately 50,000 distinct CDR3 sequences, about 20% of which are singletons. The source was CD8+ T cells from cultured PBMCs, collected from culture after CMV antigen stimulation. The receptors stem from a human donor in good health (CMV status not recorded). Some clones in this sample may be carry-over from other donors' samples.

This clonotype appeared a few times. The chain couples TRBV7-9 to TRBJ2-1; either TRBD1 or TRBD2 may fit D (5 bases each). Germline values: CDR1 SEHNR, CDR2 FQNEAQ (reference sequence). Trimming shortened V by 5 bases and J by 8 bases, and 19 bases separated the two germline ends. The CDR3 covers 15 residues. CDR3 sequence reads: CASSGSPLGTHEQFF. CDR3 DNA: TGTGCCAGCAGCGGAAGCCCTTTAGGGACCCATGAGCAGTTCTTC.

V and J are TRBV6-1 and TRBJ2-5; a possible D gene is TRBD2 (5 bases). The V end was cut by 6 bases, the J end by 2 bases, with 19 bases between. Germline assignment: CDR1 MNHNS and CDR2 SASEGT. CDR3 length equals 16 residues. DNA of the CDR3: TGTGCCAGCAGGGAGGAGAGGGCGGTGGCACAAGAGACCCAGTACTTC. Translating it yields CASREERAVAQETQYF.

Worth noting for this clonotype: The junction and the germline gene differ at one end; a read error may be behind it. V gene TRBV7-2 combines with J gene TRBJ2-3; D tentatively fits TRBD1 or TRBD2 (5 bases each). The CDR3 totals 10 residues. The V gene's germline CDR1 is SGHTA and CDR2 FQGNSA. CDR3 nucleotide sequence: TGTGCCAGCAGCTCGGGGCTCCTTCATTTT. This sequence encodes CASSSGLLHF.